One and the same sample provided the 27 T cell receptor beta chains below, sequenced in a study of T cells after posttransplantation cyclophosphamide. TCRdb's table, derived via immunoSEQ multiplex PCR, lists solely in-frame clones and lacks some. The table records about 43,000 clones, about 92% of them present only once. Busulfan-fludarabine conditioning, marrow transplant, and cyclophosphamide on days +3 and +4 were administered. The material was PBMCs, obtained about 62 days after allogeneic stem cell transplant with posttransplant cyclophosphamide. These receptors were taken from a male patient aged 55 to 70 who received an allogeneic stem cell transplant from a related donor and was CMV-positive. The T cells may come from the graft donor.

This clone was seen just once. DNA for the CDR3: TGTGCCAGCAGGCCGACCGGGACATTATTTGGAAACACCATATATTTT. Amino acids: CASRPTGTLFGNTIYF. The rearrangement uses TRBV7-8 and TRBJ1-3; possibly TRBD1 for D (6 bases). Looked up from germline, CDR1 is SGHVS and CDR2 is FQNEAQ. V lost 6 bases to trimming and J lost 3 bases, with 18 bases between them. The CDR3 contains 16 residues.

The V gene is TRBV10-3, the J gene TRBJ2-5, with 8 bases identical to TRBD1. Unmatched junction bases numbered 3, after V lost 5 bases and J lost 4 bases. Per the germline V gene, CDR1 is ENHRY and CDR2 is SYGVKD. This CDR3 contains 13 residues. The chain's CDR3 is CAISSGTGETQYF. The CDR3 DNA sequence: TGTGCCATCAGTTCCGGGACAGGAGAGACCCAGTACTTC.

This chain connects TRBV9 to TRBJ2-7, with TRBD1 matching 8 bases. Germline-derived CDR1 and CDR2 are SGDLS and YYNGEE. The CDR3 contains 14 residues. V lost 7 bases to trimming and J lost 4 bases; unmatched junction nucleotides: 10. The CDR3 DNA follows: TGTGCCAGCGCCCGAGGACAGGGAATTTACGAGCAGTACTTC. Protein sequence: CASARGQGIYEQYF.

This chain connects TRBV5-1 to TRBJ1-6; possible D gene TRBD1, 5 bases. With 8 bases removed from V and 3 bases from J, the gap between germline ends came to 15 bases. Germline CDR1 SGHRS, CDR2 YFSETQ. The CDR3 contains 15 residues. CDR3 region: CASRDRTDYNSPLHF. The DNA for the CDR3 is TGCGCCAGTCGCGACAGAACAGACTATAATTCACCCCTCCACTTT.

The V and J genes are TRBV20-1 and TRBJ1-2, with 7 bases that match TRBD1. CDR1 is DFQATT and CDR2 is SNEGSKA in the germline V gene (reference sequence). CDR3 length: 11 amino acids. The CDR3 region is CSPGTDGGYTF. Here the CDR3 DNA reads TGCAGCCCCGGGACAGACGGTGGCTACACCTTC.

The rearrangement links TRBV18 to TRBJ1-6, with a tentative D call TRBD1 (5 bases). Per the germline V gene, CDR1 is KGHSH and CDR2 is LQKENI. V was shortened by 2 bases and J by 7 bases, with 6 bases between the two germline ends. This CDR3 region has 13 residues. The CDR3 sequence: CASSPSGNSPLHF. CDR3 in DNA: TGTGCCAGCTCACCATCAGGGAATTCACCCCTCCACTTT.

This sequence joins TRBV4-2 and TRBJ1-3, with D possibly being TRBD1 (6 bases). CDR1 is LGHNA, CDR2 YNFKEQ, per germline. CDR3 length equals 20 residues. Between the trimmed V and J ends, which lost 0 bases and 6 bases, there was a span of 27 bases. The DNA for the CDR3 is TGTGCCAGCAGCCAAGAGGGAACAGGGAGAATTGAGCCTGGGGTAAACACCATATATTTT. It codes for CASSQEGTGRIEPGVNTIYF.

The rearrangement links TRBV27 to TRBJ2-7, with 11 bases lining up with TRBD1. Germline V gives CDR1 MNHEY, CDR2 SMNVEV (reference sequence). After removal of 8 bases from V and 1 base from J, the junction contained 4 bases not matched to a gene. The CDR3 sequence is 14 residues long. The CDR3 region has the DNA TGTGCCAGCCGGGGGACAGGGGGATCCTACGAGCAGTACTTC. This encodes CASRGTGGSYEQYF.

V usage is TRBV6-1 and J usage is TRBJ2-7, with TRBD1 matching 11 bases. The CDR3 has 14 residues. CDR1 and CDR2 from the germline V gene are MNHNS and SASEGT. V was clipped by 6 bases and J by 7 bases; unmatched bases: 8. CDR3 loop: CASRPGQGVGEQYF. DNA for the CDR3: TGTGCCAGCAGGCCGGGACAGGGGGTTGGAGAGCAGTACTTC.

The chain recombines TRBV15 with TRBJ2-1; TRBD1 aligns across 12 bases. After removal of 6 bases from V and 4 bases from J, the junction contained 4 bases not matched to a gene. The CDR3 runs to 15 residues. Germline V CDR1 and CDR2: LNHNV, YYDKDF (reference sequence). The CDR3 sequence: CATRGTGGLYNEQFF. DNA of the CDR3: TGTGCCACCAGGGGGACAGGGGGCTTATACAATGAGCAGTTCTTC.

J is TRBJ1-6 and V is TRBV5-1; TRBD1 is a possible D gene (5 bases). The V gene lost 4 bases and the J gene lost 12 bases, with 23 bases spanning the gap. Germline V lookup: CDR1 SGHRS, CDR2 YFSETQ. The length of the CDR3 is 16 residues. CDR3 coding DNA: TGCGCCAGCAGCATTGGCTTGGGGGGGACCCCCGGACCCCTCCACTTT. Its translation: CASSIGLGGTPGPLHF.

The chain employs TRBV5-1 and TRBJ1-5; D is possibly TRBD1 (6 bases). The CDR3 sequence is 13 residues long. Germline V gene lookup returns CDR1 SGHRS and CDR2 YFSETQ. The ends were cut back, 4 bases at V and 5 bases at J, with 10 bases in the middle. The CDR3 region is CASSKDSYQPQHF. CDR3 bases: TGCGCCAGCAGCAAGGACAGTTATCAGCCCCAGCATTTT. Full variable domain (remainder filled in from reference TRBV5-1 and TRBJ1-5): KAGVTQTPRYLIKTRGQQVTLSCSPISGHRSVSWYQQTPGQGLQFLFEYFSETQRNKGNFPGRFSGRQFSNSRSEMNVSTLELGDSALYLCASSKDSYQPQHFGDGTRLSIL.

J is TRBJ2-1 and V is TRBV7-9, with 11 bases fitting TRBD2. J gave up 3 bases and V 5 bases, and 12 bases lay outside the gene matches. The CDR3 covers 18 residues. Looked up from germline, CDR1 is SEHNR and CDR2 is FQNEAQ (reference sequence). The CDR3: CASSLKTSGAKNYNEQFF. The DNA for the CDR3 is TGTGCCAGCAGCCTAAAGACTAGCGGGGCGAAGAACTACAATGAGCAGTTCTTC. The whole variable domain, remainder taken from reference TRBV7-9 and TRBJ2-1, is DTGVSQNPRHKITKRGQNVTFRCDPISEHNRLYWYRQTLGQGPEFLTYFQNEAQLEKSRLLSDRFSAERPKGSFSTLEIQRTEQGDSAMYLCASSLKTSGAKNYNEQFFGPGTRLTVL.

The chain links TRBV4-1 to TRBJ1-2, with D perhaps matching TRBD1 (6 bases). CDR3 length: 13 amino acids. V shed 2 bases and J shed 8 bases, with 12 bases lying between them. Germline-derived CDR1 and CDR2 are MGHRA and YSYEKL. The CDR3 region is CASSQIQGNGYTF. CDR3 sequence (DNA): TGCGCCAGCAGCCAAATCCAGGGGAACGGCTACACCTTC.

V gene TRBV6-1 combines with J gene TRBJ2-2; 8 bases map to TRBD2. Trimming cost V 8 bases and J 7 bases; bases outside gene matches: 9. Germline CDR1 reads MNHNS; CDR2 reads SASEGT. CDR3 length: 14 residues. For the CDR3, the DNA is TGTGCCAGCGAGCGGGGGCTGACGCTCGGGGAGCTGTTTTTT. The encoded protein is CASERGLTLGELFF.

This clone came up a few times. The chain couples TRBV5-4 to TRBJ2-2; TRBD1 agrees at 8 bases. V trimming: 0 bases; J trimming: 3 bases; junction bases outside the gene matches: 1. CDR1 and CDR2 from the germline V gene are SGHNT and YYREEE (reference sequence). This CDR3 contains 15 residues. The CDR3 sequence: CASSLEQGDTGELFF. The CDR3 DNA sequence: TGTGCCAGCAGCTTGGAACAGGGGGACACCGGGGAGCTGTTTTTT.

The rearrangement joins TRBV25-1 to TRBJ2-6, with no clear D. This CDR3 is built from 13 residues. Germline V lookup: CDR1 MGHDK, CDR2 SYGVNS. V was trimmed by 8 bases and J by 1 base, leaving 6 bases between them. DNA for the CDR3: TGTGCCAGCGGCCCGTCTGGGGCCAACGTCCTGACTTTC. Translated: CASGPSGANVLTF.

This clone was found once. V usage is TRBV18 and J usage is TRBJ1-2; maybe TRBD1 (5 bases). Trimming took off 0 bases at V and 8 bases at J, with 10 bases between the two ends. Germline V gene lookup returns CDR1 KGHSH and CDR2 LQKENI. The CDR3 runs to 13 residues. The DNA for the CDR3 is TGTGCCAGCTCACCACCCGGACAAAGAGGCTACACCTTC. It encodes CASSPPGQRGYTF.

V gene TRBV19 combines with J gene TRBJ1-6, with D unclear. The CDR3 length is 16 residues. Per germline, CDR1 LNHDA and CDR2 SQIVND (reference sequence). Trimming took 4 bases from V and 4 from J, leaving 14 bases between them. The CDR3 bases are TGTGCCAGTAGTACCGGGGTTCTGGGTTATAATTCACCCCTCCACTTT. As protein: CASSTGVLGYNSPLHF.

The genes are TRBV7-9 and TRBJ2-7, with D perhaps TRBD2 (6 bases). In germline, CDR1 is SEHNR, CDR2 FQNEAQ (reference sequence). The CDR3 contains 16 residues. Trimming took 5 bases from V and 0 from J, leaving 17 bases between them. The CDR3 here is CASSVGGTPSSYEQYV. CDR3 sequence (DNA): TGTGCCAGCAGCGTAGGCGGGACCCCGAGCTCCTACGAGCAGTACGTC.

The genes are TRBV9 and TRBJ1-2, with a possible D match to TRBD1 (5 bases). In germline, CDR1 is SGDLS, CDR2 YYNGEE. V was clipped by 4 bases and J by 4 bases, with 11 bases between them. The CDR3 length is 13 residues. The CDR3: CASSPLGAYGYTF. CDR3 DNA sequence: TGTGCCAGCAGCCCCTTAGGGGCCTATGGCTACACCTTC.

The V and J genes are TRBV7-2 and TRBJ1-3; 8 bases map to TRBD1. The CDR3 totals 14 residues. Germline V lookup: CDR1 SGHTA, CDR2 FQGNSA. V lost 3 bases, J lost 4 bases, and 2 bases stayed unmatched. The CDR3 coding sequence is TGTGCCAGCAGCTTTGACAGGGGCGGAAACACCATATATTTT. This gives the protein CASSFDRGGNTIYF.

V is TRBV27 and J is TRBJ2-1; D might be TRBD1 (5 bases). The CDR3 is 13 amino acids. Germline-derived CDR1 and CDR2 are MNHEY and SMNVEV (reference sequence). Trimming removed 3 bases from V and 10 bases from J, with 13 bases in between. CDR3 loop: CASSFTGANEQFF. The CDR3 region has the DNA TGTGCCAGCAGTTTCACTGGGGCCAACGAGCAGTTCTTC.

The V gene is TRBV4-2, the J gene TRBJ1-4; 7 bases match TRBD1. The germline V gene has CDR1 LGHNA and CDR2 YNFKEQ. The length of the CDR3 is 16 residues. J gave up 6 bases and V 0 bases, and 7 bases lay outside the gene matches. Here the CDR3 reads CASSQDIGDSDEKLFF. DNA for the CDR3: TGTGCCAGCAGCCAAGATATAGGGGACAGTGATGAAAAACTGTTTTTT.

This sequence joins TRBV6-6 and TRBJ2-1; TRBD1 aligns across 7 bases. The CDR3 has 13 residues. Germline values: CDR1 MNHNY, CDR2 SVGAGI (reference sequence). The V segment lost 6 bases and the J segment 9 bases; nucleotides outside the gene matches: 8. The CDR3 reads CASSPQTGREQFF. The CDR3 DNA reads TGTGCCAGCAGCCCTCAGACAGGGCGTGAGCAGTTCTTC.

CDR3 in DNA: TGTGCCAGTAGTTTTAGAAGCGAGTCCTACGAGCAGTACTTC. Translation gives CASSFRSESYEQYF. This chain joins TRBV19 and TRBJ2-7; D not resolved. Per the germline V gene, CDR1 is LNHDA and CDR2 is SQIVND (reference sequence). This CDR3 is built from 14 residues. V was pared by 5 bases and J by 1 base, with 12 bases between.

The rearrangement uses TRBV9 and TRBJ1-4; TRBD1 matches at 9 bases. Germline lookup yields CDR1 SGDLS and CDR2 YYNGEE. With 3 bases clipped from V and 7 bases from J, the junction kept 4 bases outside the gene matches. This CDR3 is 14 amino acids long. The CDR3 loop reads CASSDMTGGEKLFF. The CDR3 region has the DNA TGTGCCAGCAGCGACATGACAGGGGGTGAAAAACTGTTTTTT. Full variable domain (remainder filled in from reference TRBV9 and TRBJ1-4): DSGVTQTPKHLITATGQRVTLRCSPRSGDLSVYWYQQSLDQGLQFLIQYYNGEERAKGNILERFSAQQFPDLHSELNLSSLELGDSALYFCASSDMTGGEKLFFGSGTQLSVL.